These T cell receptor beta chains were read from a single sample in a study of OX40 agonist ivuxolimab in advanced cancers. Assay: immunoSEQ multiplex PCR; the TCRdb copy retains only in-frame clones and omits some. Of some 64,000 clones in the sample, roughly 89% were seen once. Sequences were derived from CD4+ or CD8+ T cells sorted from blood, sampled in a trial of the OX40 agonist ivuxolimab. Receptors were obtained from an adult with an advanced solid tumor such as melanoma, head and neck, liver or kidney cancer. The CDR3 runs from the conserved cysteine through the conserved F or W. D genes are given only for firm matches. For some rows the clone size is stated as once, few or many, or as a class when expanded; others skip it.

size	D	V	J	CDR3	DNA
.	.	TRBV15	TRBJ2-7	CATSRAPAYGADYEQYF	TGTGCCACCAGCAGAGCTCCCGCCTATGGGGCGGACTACGAGCAGTACTTC
.	.	TRBV30	TRBJ2-7	CAWSAPFRTGTYEQYF	TGTGCCTGGAGCGCCCCTTTCCGGACTGGGACCTACGAGCAGTACTTC
.	TRBD2	TRBV11-3	TRBJ2-1	CASSSVAGNEQFF	TGTGCCAGCAGCTCCGTAGCGGGAAATGAGCAGTTCTTC
.	TRBD2	TRBV6-5	TRBJ2-2	CASRAAGFSTGELFF	TGTGCCAGCAGAGCAGCGGGATTTAGCACCGGGGAGCTGTTTTTT
.	.	TRBV7-7	TRBJ2-1	CASSLAIGTAYNEQFF	TGTGCTAGCAGCTTAGCAATAGGAACGGCCTACAATGAGCAGTTCTTC
.	TRBD1	TRBV11-3	TRBJ1-1	CASSQDRGNTEAFF	TGTGCCAGCAGCCAGGACAGGGGAAACACTGAAGCTTTCTTT
.	.	TRBV18	TRBJ2-3	CASSFSEASTDTQYF	TGTGCCAGCTCATTTTCGGAGGCTAGCACAGATACGCAGTATTTT
few	.	TRBV7-8	TRBJ1-1	CASSVQGIVTEAFF	TGTGCCAGCAGCGTACAGGGTATAGTCACTGAAGCTTTCTTT
.	.	TRBV14	TRBJ1-1	CASNQFGGRDEAFF	TGTGCCAGCAACCAATTCGGCGGACGTGATGAAGCTTTCTTT
.	.	TRBV5-5	TRBJ1-5	CASSLGLLNQPQHF	TGTGCCAGCAGCTTAGGCCTACTCAATCAGCCCCAGCATTTT
.	.	TRBV5-4	TRBJ1-1	CASSLAHGPNTEAFF	TGTGCCAGCAGCTTGGCCCACGGACCGAACACTGAAGCTTTCTTT